This T cell receptor (beta chain) was recorded in a study of blood T cell repertoires in COVID-19. Study information: Whether acute or convalescent, the COVID-19 samples came from the United States, Italy and Spain.

V lost 5 bases to trimming and J lost 7 bases; unmatched junction nucleotides: 9. Germline CDR1 reads SGHTA; CDR2 reads FQGNSA. The CDR3 extends over 15 amino acids. Clones were read by immunoSEQ multiplex PCR, and TCRdb kept only the in-frame ones, dropping some. The profile shows 90,000 to 130,000 clones, 76% of them singletons. The chain carries TRBV7-2 and TRBJ2-5, with TRBD2 identical over 11 bases. This TCR derives from a woman older than 75 with acute or convalescent COVID-19. Sequencing used peripheral blood. DNA for the CDR3: TGTGCCAGCAGCGTGCGACTAGCGGGGATGGGGACCCAGTACTTC. Translated, it gives CASSVRLAGMGTQYF. Using reference TRBV7-2 and TRBJ2-5 for the parts outside the CDR3, the full variable domain is GAGVSQSPSNKVTEKGKDVELRCDPISGHTALYWYRQSLGQGLEFLIYFQGNSAPDKSGLPSDRFSAERTGGSVSTLTIQRTQQEDSAVYLCASSVRLAGMGTQYFGPGTRLLVL.